A single T cell receptor (beta chain) is shown here with its context. Germline loops: CDR1 SGHRS, CDR2 YFSETQ. V lost 0 bases, J lost 3 bases, and 9 bases stayed unmatched. This CDR3 region has 18 residues. In the naive CD8 group, cells lacked CD45RO and were positively selected for CCR7, so terminally differentiated effector memory CD45RA+ cells were left out. The data were taken from a study of shared clonotypes between healthy human individuals. This table comes from immunoSEQ multiplex PCR, and its TCRdb copy is limited to in-frame clones, with some not included. The table records about 1,800,000 clones, about 95% of them present only once.

This chain connects TRBV5-1 to TRBJ2-7; 13 nucleotides align to TRBD2. This clonotype was obtained from a man younger than 35 in good health. The sample consisted of naive CD8+ T cells sorted from blood. For the CDR3, the DNA is TGCGCCAGCAGCTTGGTGGAACGGACTAGCGGGAGTATCTACGAGCAGTACTTC. It yields the protein CASSLVERTSGSIYEQYF. The full variable domain, with the rest looked up from reference TRBV5-1 and TRBJ2-7, is KAGVTQTPRYLIKTRGQQVTLSCSPISGHRSVSWYQQTPGQGLQFLFEYFSETQRNKGNFPGRFSGRQFSNSRSEMNVSTLELGDSALYLCASSLVERTSGSIYEQYFGPGTRLTVT.